Here is one T cell receptor beta chain with its context. Libraries were prepared by immunoSEQ multiplex PCR; TCRdb keeps only in-frame clonotypes and omits some of them. The sample shows 380,000 or so clones, roughly four fifths of them seen only once. The data were obtained in a study of blood T cell repertoires in COVID-19. The CDR3 is 15 amino acids. With 6 bases clipped from V and 6 bases from J, the junction kept 5 bases outside the gene matches. The germline V gene encodes CDR1 MNHEY and CDR2 SVGAGI. Sequences were obtained from peripheral blood. V gene TRBV6-5 combines with J gene TRBJ2-1; 13 nucleotides agree with TRBD2. The TCR sequence derives from a human donor with acute or convalescent COVID-19. The donor label of this sample is uncertain. This CDR3 is CASRPTSGGVNEQFF. CDR3 nucleotide sequence: TGTGCCAGCAGGCCTACTAGCGGGGGGGTCAATGAGCAGTTCTTC.